A selection of T cell receptor beta chains follows, all from one sample in a study of T-cell memory formation after mild COVID-19. TCRdb recomputed calls from the 5' RACE reads with MiXCR, one row per CDR3 protein. The table includes under 200,000 distinct CDR3 sequences, 25% to 40% detected once. Input material: PBMCs or a T cell subset sorted from them (not recorded which). The receptor source for this set is an adult woman who had mild COVID-19 (a few samples of this study predate the infection). Cell type and time point are not known. The CDR3 runs from the conserved cysteine through the conserved F or W. Fields, in order: V gene, J gene, D gene, clone size, CDR3 protein, CDR3 DNA. A D gene is named only where the DNA matches it firmly. The size of a clone is reported for some rows only, either as once, few or many, or as a class for expanded clones.

TRBV29-1	TRBJ2-7	TRBD2	NA	CSVARGSGVYEQYF	TGCAGCGTTGCAAGGGGTAGCGGGGTATACGAGCAGTACTTC
TRBV19	TRBJ2-2	TRBD2	once	CASYLSGKNTGELFF	TGTGCCAGCTACCTTAGCGGGAAGAACACCGGGGAGCTGTTTTTT
TRBV7-3	TRBJ1-1	NA	NA	CASSLHEDTEAFF	TGTGCCAGCAGCTTGCACGAGGACACTGAAGCTTTCTTT
TRBV7-2	TRBJ2-1	NA	few	CASSFSGNEQFF	TGTGCCAGCAGCTTTTCTGGGAATGAGCAGTTCTTC
TRBV4-2	TRBJ1-1	NA	NA	CASSQPLVRTMNTEAFF	TGTGCCAGCAGCCAACCACTCGTACGGACTATGAACACTGAAGCTTTCTTT
TRBV27	TRBJ2-7	NA	few	CASSLSRRGSYEQYF	TGTGCCAGCAGTTTATCGCGGCGGGGATCCTACGAGCAGTACTTC
TRBV29-1	TRBJ2-5	NA	few	CSVGSVMETQYF	TGCAGCGTTGGGAGCGTTATGGAGACCCAGTACTTC
TRBV5-4	TRBJ2-7	TRBD1	NA	CASSTGQGAIYEQYF	TGTGCCAGCAGCACGGGACAGGGGGCTATCTACGAGCAGTACTTC
TRBV7-2	TRBJ2-1	NA	many	CASSSLNEQFF	TGTGCCAGCAGCTCCCTAAATGAGCAGTTCTTC
TRBV4-2	TRBJ2-7	NA	NA	CASSQLARAEQYF	TGTGCCAGCAGCCAATTAGCGAGGGCCGAGCAGTACTTC
TRBV7-2	TRBJ2-1	NA	NA	CAIGPWPYNEQFF	TGTGCCATTGGTCCGTGGCCATACAATGAGCAGTTCTTC
TRBV7-9	TRBJ2-5	TRBD1	NA	CASSLGETGAAKTQYF	TGTGCCAGCAGCTTAGGCGAGACAGGGGCAGCGAAGACCCAGTACTTC
TRBV20-1	TRBJ2-1	TRBD1	NA	CSAQTGTANNEQFF	TGCAGTGCTCAGACCGGGACAGCGAACAATGAGCAGTTCTTC
TRBV6-5	TRBJ2-5	TRBD1	NA	CASSYSPGTGETQYF	TGTGCCAGCAGTTACTCCCCAGGGACAGGGGAGACCCAGTACTTC
TRBV15	TRBJ2-3	TRBD2	few	CATSRDRGLAGRTDTQYF	TGTGCCACCAGCAGAGACCGAGGGCTAGCGGGCCGCACAGATACGCAGTATTTT
TRBV6-4	TRBJ2-2	NA	few	CASSEVGAGELFF	TGTGCCAGCAGTGAGGTGGGGGCCGGGGAGCTGTTTTTT
TRBV4-1	TRBJ2-5	NA	few	CASSQGVRGAGQETQYF	TGCGCCAGCAGCCAAGGTGTCAGGGGCGCGGGGCAAGAGACCCAGTACTTC